Listed here is a single T cell receptor beta chain. Its antigen remains unidentified. The sample belongs to a study of long-term antiretroviral therapy in people with HIV. Whole-study findings and limits: Regardless of time point, clones expanded before ART dominated the repertoire. HIV repertoires spanned narrower CDR3 length ranges than controls. Transplant-donor-level diversity was not reached after ART, though diversity increased.

Samples were assayed with immunoSEQ v3.0 at survey level. Assay: immunoSEQ multiplex PCR; the TCRdb copy retains only in-frame clones and omits some. This sample carries more than 20,000 clones, more than 70% of them seen once, and the ten largest clones take about 4.5%. Germline V gene lookup returns CDR1 SGHRS and CDR2 YFSETQ. The CDR3 contains 17 residues. The ends lost 4 bases at V and 1 base at J; junction bases unmatched: 12. Every HIV-positive participant received treatment in the United States. J is TRBJ1-1 and V is TRBV5-1, with 8 bases lining up with TRBD1. The source is a man in his 60s with HIV. Material: unsorted PBMCs, obtained 1.3 years after starting antiretroviral therapy. CDR3 residues: CASSPIGGTGGNTEAFF. The CDR3 DNA reads TGCGCCAGCAGCCCGATCGGGGGGACAGGCGGGAACACTGAAGCTTTCTTT.